This TCR beta chain was profiled in a study of CD8 T cells in Susac syndrome. 0.5 to 1 ug RNA was reverse transcribed with random hexamers. TCRdb independently ran MiXCR on the immunoSEQ multiplex PCR reads; one entry per CDR3 protein. The sample carries fewer than 100,000 distinct CDR3 sequences, over 75% recorded once. This CDR3 is built from 15 residues. Germline CDR1 reads SGHVS; CDR2 reads FQNEAQ. Losses at the gene ends were 8 bases for V and 2 bases for J; bases not matched to a gene: 8. The receptor was isolated from a human donor with multiple sclerosis. The chain has TRBV7-8 and TRBJ2-1; 8 bases fit TRBD2. Material for sequencing was CD8+ T cells from PBMCs. As DNA, the CDR3 is TGTGCCAGCGTACGCGGGACTAGGACCTACAATGAGCAGTTCTTC. Translating it yields CASVRGTRTYNEQFF.